The 20 T cell receptor beta chains given below trace back to one sample, sequenced in a study of cytomegalovirus exposure and HLA in healthy donors. With 60 Vbeta and 13 Jbeta primers, the PCR was carried out. The data were produced by immunoSEQ multiplex PCR, yet TCRdb's version contains in-frame clones alone and is incomplete. The sample consists of some 150,000 clones, about three quarters of them appearing once. The sequencing sample was made of PBMCs. The receptors here all came from a human donor in good health.

The table lists this clone with a few counts. The V gene is TRBV2, the J gene TRBJ1-3; unclear D gene. The V end lost 3 bases, the J end lost 0 bases, and 3 bases lay between the germline ends. This CDR3 comprises 13 residues. Germline CDR1 SNHLY, CDR2 FYNNEI. The CDR3: CASSDLSGNTIYF. For the CDR3, the DNA is TGTGCCAGCAGTGACCTCTCTGGAAACACCATATATTTT.

The rearrangement links TRBV4-1 to TRBJ2-7, with TRBD2 identical over 8 bases. Trimming took 3 bases from V and 3 from J; bases not matched to a gene: 1. Germline-derived CDR1 and CDR2 are MGHRA and YSYEKL. The CDR3 is 13 amino acids. CDR3 amino acids: CASSQSGSYEQYF. The CDR3 nucleotides read TGCGCCAGCAGCCAGAGCGGGAGCTACGAGCAGTACTTC.

CDR3 nucleotides: TGCAGCGTTGGCCTCCGGGACAGGGGAGGGGATGAGCAGTTCTTC. This codes for CSVGLRDRGGDEQFF. The chain carries TRBV29-1 and TRBJ2-1; 10 bases map to TRBD1. V lost 4 bases to trimming and J lost 8 bases; unmatched junction nucleotides: 11. The CDR3 spans 15 residues. Germline values: CDR1 SQVTM, CDR2 ANQGSEA.

V is TRBV2 and J is TRBJ2-3, with 8 bases that match TRBD2. The length of the CDR3 is 17 residues. From germline, CDR1 is SNHLY and CDR2 FYNNEI. With V trimmed by 3 bases and J by 3 bases, 11 bases remained unmatched. CDR3 DNA: TGTGCCAGCAGTGACTCGGGGGGGGGAGATGGGACAGATACGCAGTATTTT. Its protein is CASSDSGGGDGTDTQYF.

The V call is TRBV6-4, the J call TRBJ1-2; 9 bases are shared with TRBD1. Trimming took 4 bases from V and 9 from J; bases not matched to a gene: 9. CDR1 and CDR2 from the germline V gene are MRHNA and SNTAGT. The CDR3 is made up of 14 amino acids. Written as DNA, the CDR3 is TGTGCCAGCAGTGCCGACACAGGGGGCCGAAGCTACACCTTC. The encoded protein is CASSADTGGRSYTF.

The chain combines TRBV5-1 with TRBJ2-7; 13 bases agree with TRBD2. The CDR3 totals 16 residues. The germline gives CDR1 SGHRS, CDR2 YFSETQ. V gave up 4 bases and J gave up 6 bases; unmatched junction bases: 10. CDR3 DNA sequence: TGCGCCAGCAGCGCCGATCCCGGACTAGCGGGAGCCGAGCAGTACTTC. The encoded protein is CASSADPGLAGAEQYF.

The V gene is TRBV7-3, the J gene TRBJ2-1; 9 bases map to TRBD2. The CDR3 spans 15 residues. V lost 1 base and J lost 3; bases outside the gene matches: 1. Germline-derived CDR1 and CDR2 are SGHTA and FQGTGA. Written as DNA, the CDR3 is TGTGCCAGCAGCTTAAGAGCGGGGGGCTACAATGAGCAGTTCTTC. Translation: CASSLRAGGYNEQFF.

This clone was observed a few times. The V and J genes are TRBV7-6 and TRBJ2-7, with TRBD2 matching 9 bases. Germline CDR1 is SGHVS and CDR2 is FNYEAQ. The CDR3 length is 15 residues. V shed 5 bases and J 3 bases; nucleotides not matched to a gene: 8. The CDR3 bases are TGTGCCAGCAGCCTGAGACTAGCGGAACACTACGAGCAGTACTTC. The encoded protein is CASSLRLAEHYEQYF.

The chain links TRBV9 to TRBJ2-1; D perhaps matches TRBD2 (5 bases). The CDR3 runs to 15 residues. V was trimmed by 0 bases and J by 3 bases, leaving 10 bases between them. Germline V gives CDR1 SGDLS, CDR2 YYNGEE. CDR3 residues: CASSVEAGIYNEQFF. The CDR3 DNA follows: TGTGCCAGCAGCGTAGAGGCGGGCATCTACAATGAGCAGTTCTTC.

This chain links TRBV6-1 with TRBJ1-2; 7 nucleotides agree with TRBD1. V gave up 5 bases and J gave up 4 bases; unmatched junction bases: 4. The CDR3 sequence is 13 residues long. Germline assignment: CDR1 MNHNS and CDR2 SASEGT. CDR3: CASSTDRVYGYTF. CDR3 in DNA: TGTGCCAGCAGTACCGACAGGGTCTATGGCTACACCTTC.

This sequence joins TRBV7-2 and TRBJ2-5, with D unclear. Per the germline V gene, CDR1 is SGHTA and CDR2 is FQGNSA. The ends were cut back, 5 bases at V and 5 bases at J, with 15 bases in the middle. The CDR3 has 14 residues. The DNA for the CDR3 is TGTGCCAGCAGCCCGACCCGGGTAGAGGAGACCCAGTACTTC. Amino acids: CASSPTRVEETQYF.

The chain is built from TRBV5-4 and TRBJ2-6; TRBD1 might be the D (5 bases). The germline V and J ends were trimmed by 3 bases and 0 bases, with 10 bases remaining between them. The V gene's germline CDR1 is SGHNT and CDR2 YYREEE (reference sequence). The CDR3 is 16 amino acids. The CDR3 loop reads CASSWGRNSGANVLTF. As DNA, the CDR3 is TGTGCCAGCAGCTGGGGCAGAAACTCTGGGGCCAACGTCCTGACTTTC.

This clone was recorded only once. V gene TRBV6-1 combines with J gene TRBJ2-7; D remains unclear. Germline values: CDR1 MNHNS, CDR2 SASEGT. The CDR3 totals 11 residues. V lost 2 bases to trimming and J lost 7 bases, with 6 bases between them. DNA for the CDR3: TGTGCCAGCAGTGAAATACAGGAGCAGTACTTC. This encodes CASSEIQEQYF.

This chain joins TRBV5-1 and TRBJ2-1, with D perhaps matching TRBD2 (5 bases). V lost 0 bases, J lost 6 bases, and 10 bases lay in between. The CDR3 length is 14 residues. Germline assignment: CDR1 SGHRS and CDR2 YFSETQ. In DNA, the CDR3 is TGCGCCAGCAGCTTGGCACAAGGAGGCAATGAGCAGTTCTTC. Amino acid sequence: CASSLAQGGNEQFF.

This chain links TRBV28 with TRBJ1-4; no clear D. The CDR3 covers 10 residues. The germline V and J ends were trimmed by 4 bases and 9 bases, with 3 bases remaining between them. Germline V gene data show CDR1 as MDHEN and CDR2 as SYDVKM. DNA of the CDR3: TGTGCCAGCAGTTCTAAAAAACTGTTTTTT. Translating gives CASSSKKLFF.

This clone has a single count. Written as DNA, the CDR3 is TGTGCCAGCAGCGTGACAGGGGGGTACGAGCAGTACTTC. Its translation: CASSVTGGYEQYF. The rearrangement joins TRBV11-3 to TRBJ2-7, with 9 bases matching TRBD1. The length of the CDR3 is 13 residues. The ends lost 5 bases at V and 4 bases at J; junction bases unmatched: 3. Germline loops: CDR1 SGHNT, CDR2 YENEEA.

The gene calls are TRBV9 and TRBJ2-4, with 15 bases that match TRBD2. Germline values: CDR1 SGDLS, CDR2 YYNGEE. With 4 bases clipped from V and 7 bases from J, the junction kept 9 bases outside the gene matches. The CDR3 loop spans 17 amino acids. The CDR3 sequence: CASSYGTSGGSKNIQYF. The CDR3 nucleotides are TGTGCCAGCAGCTACGGGACTAGCGGGGGGTCTAAGAACATTCAGTACTTC.

The chain couples TRBV4-1 to TRBJ2-1; 7 bases match TRBD2. This CDR3 has 15 amino acids. Germline V gene lookup returns CDR1 MGHRA and CDR2 YSYEKL. After removal of 2 bases from V and 7 bases from J, the junction contained 8 bases not matched to a gene. This chain's CDR3 is CASSQTSERINEQFF. Here the CDR3 DNA reads TGCGCCAGCAGCCAAACTAGCGAAAGGATTAATGAGCAGTTCTTC.

This chain uses TRBV6-1 with TRBJ2-7; 9 nucleotides agree with TRBD2. Trimming took 1 base from V and 6 from J; bases not matched to a gene: 7. Germline CDR1 reads MNHNS; CDR2 reads SASEGT. This CDR3 has 15 residues. The CDR3 DNA is TGTGCCAGCAGTGAAGTGGTAGCGGGAGTCTCCGAGCAGTACTTC. Translating it yields CASSEVVAGVSEQYF.

V is TRBV10-3 and J is TRBJ2-7; 8 positions match TRBD2. With V trimmed by 4 bases and J by 3 bases, 11 bases remained unmatched. This CDR3 has 16 amino acids. Per the germline V gene, CDR1 is ENHRY and CDR2 is SYGVKD. CDR3 residues: CAISGPTSGGGYEQYF. The CDR3, as DNA: TGTGCCATCAGTGGCCCCACTAGCGGAGGAGGCTACGAGCAGTACTTC.